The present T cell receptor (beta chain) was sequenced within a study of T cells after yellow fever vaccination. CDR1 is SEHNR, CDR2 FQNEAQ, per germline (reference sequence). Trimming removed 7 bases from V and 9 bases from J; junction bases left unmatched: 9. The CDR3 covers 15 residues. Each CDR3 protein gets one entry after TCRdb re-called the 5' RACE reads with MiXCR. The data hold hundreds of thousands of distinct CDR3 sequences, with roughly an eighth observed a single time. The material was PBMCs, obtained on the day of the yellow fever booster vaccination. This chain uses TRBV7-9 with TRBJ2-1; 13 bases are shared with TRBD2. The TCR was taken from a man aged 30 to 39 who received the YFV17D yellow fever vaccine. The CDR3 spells CASTIGLAGVGEQFF. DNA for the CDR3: TGTGCCAGCACGATCGGACTAGCGGGAGTGGGTGAGCAGTTCTTC.